Below are 7 T cell receptor beta chains sequenced from a single sample in a study of cytomegalovirus exposure and HLA in healthy donors (TCRdb year 2017). The library came from the immunoSEQ multiplex PCR assay. The multiplex PCR relied on a mix of 60 forward primers for TCR Vbeta segments and 13 reverse primers for TCR Jbeta segments. TCRdb took over this immuneACCESS table, retaining in-frame rearrangements with V and J assigned. Such tables are incomplete; in checked studies, under half of the missing clones stem from an unresolved V gene, and the remainder is unexplained. In all, the sample holds around 100,000 clones, and roughly 66% of those were seen once. About 3.5% of the sample lies in the top ten. Material for sequencing was PBMCs. Receptor source: a woman aged 50 to 60 in good health and CMV-seronegative.

The genes are TRBV7-9 and TRBJ2-2, with 7 nucleotides matching TRBD1. The germline V gene encodes CDR1 SEHNR and CDR2 FQNEAQ (reference sequence). The trim removed 2 bases at V and 1 base at J, leaving 4 bases unmatched. The CDR3 has 16 residues. CDR3 sequence (DNA): TGTGCCAGCAGCTTACCGGGGACAGAGAACACCGGGGAGCTGTTTTTT. This gives the protein CASSLPGTENTGELFF.

The rearrangement joins TRBV6-5 to TRBJ2-1, with 8 bases matching TRBD2. The CDR3 is 15 residues long. Germline V CDR1 and CDR2: MNHEY, SVGAGI. J was trimmed by 4 bases and V by 4 bases; bases with no gene match: 6. CDR3 residues: CASSSGTRAYNEQFF. The CDR3 bases are TGTGCCAGCAGTTCCGGGACTAGAGCTTACAATGAGCAGTTCTTC.

The gene calls are TRBV5-6 and TRBJ2-5; D uncertain. V was pared by 4 bases and J by 1 base, with 20 bases between. This CDR3 contains 17 residues. Looked up from germline, CDR1 is SGHDT and CDR2 is YYEEEE. The CDR3 nucleotides read TGTGCCAGCAGCACCTCTGGCCCACGCTTTACCCAAGAGACCCAGTACTTC. Protein: CASSTSGPRFTQETQYF.

The chain is built from TRBV7-9 and TRBJ2-7, with 11 positions matching TRBD1. This CDR3 is built from 14 residues. CDR1 is SEHNR, CDR2 FQNEAQ, per germline (reference sequence). V was pared by 3 bases and J by 12 bases, with 10 bases of the junction left unmatched. CDR3 residues: CASSLGQGDSSRYF. For the CDR3, the DNA is TGTGCCAGCAGCTTGGGACAGGGGGACTCTTCGCGGTACTTC. The entire variable domain, with the rest obtained from reference TRBV7-9 and TRBJ2-7, is as follows: DTGVSQNPRHKITKRGQNVTFRCDPISEHNRLYWYRQTLGQGPEFLTYFQNEAQLEKSRLLSDRFSAERPKGSFSTLEIQRTEQGDSAMYLCASSLGQGDSSRYFGPGTRLTVT.

The rearrangement joins TRBV27 to TRBJ1-5; TRBD1 is a possible D gene (5 bases). The CDR3 contains 18 residues. V dropped 7 bases and J dropped 2 bases, with 24 bases sitting between them. Germline V gene lookup returns CDR1 MNHEY and CDR2 SMNVEV (reference sequence). DNA for the CDR3: TGTGCCAGCATCTTTCCCACAGGCACCGGGAGGGGCAATCAGCCCCAGCATTTT. Amino acids: CASIFPTGTGRGNQPQHF.

The chain is built from TRBV6-6 and TRBJ2-7; D unresolved. CDR1 MNHNY and CDR2 SVGAGI come from the germline V gene (reference sequence). The CDR3 has 13 amino acids. Trimming stripped 5 bases from V and 0 bases from J, with 8 bases between. The CDR3, as DNA: TGTGCCAGCAGTACAGAGAACTCCTACGAGCAGTACTTC. The encoded protein is CASSTENSYEQYF.

The chain is built from TRBV5-6 and TRBJ1-2; TRBD1 aligns across 9 bases. This CDR3 region has 13 residues. The junction had 5 bases not matched to a gene; V was cut back by 4 bases and J by 7 bases. Germline CDR1 reads SGHDT; CDR2 reads YYEEEE. The CDR3 DNA sequence: TGTGCCAGCAGCATCGGGACAGGGAGTGGCTACACCTTC. Translated: CASSIGTGSGYTF.